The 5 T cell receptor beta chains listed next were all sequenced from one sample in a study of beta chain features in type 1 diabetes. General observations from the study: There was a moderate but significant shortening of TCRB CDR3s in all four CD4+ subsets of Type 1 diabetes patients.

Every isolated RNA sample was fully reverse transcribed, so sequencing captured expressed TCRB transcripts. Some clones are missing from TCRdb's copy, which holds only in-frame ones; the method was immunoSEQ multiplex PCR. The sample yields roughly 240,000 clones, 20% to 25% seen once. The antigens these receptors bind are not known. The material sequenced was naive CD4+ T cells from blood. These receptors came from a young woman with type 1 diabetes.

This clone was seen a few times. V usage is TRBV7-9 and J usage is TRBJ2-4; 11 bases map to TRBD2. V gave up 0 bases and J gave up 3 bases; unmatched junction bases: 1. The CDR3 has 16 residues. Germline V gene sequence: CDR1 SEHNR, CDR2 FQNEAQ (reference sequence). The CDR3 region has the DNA TGTGCCAGCAGCTTAGCACTAGCGGGAGTCAAAAACATTCAGTACTTC. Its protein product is CASSLALAGVKNIQYF.

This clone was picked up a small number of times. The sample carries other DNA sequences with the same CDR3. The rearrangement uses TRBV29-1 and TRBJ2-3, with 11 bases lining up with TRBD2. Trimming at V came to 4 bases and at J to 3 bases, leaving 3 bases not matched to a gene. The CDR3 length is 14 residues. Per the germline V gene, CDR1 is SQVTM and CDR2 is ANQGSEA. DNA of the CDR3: TGCAGCGTTGGACTAGCGGGACGTACAGATACGCAGTATTTT. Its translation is CSVGLAGRTDTQYF.

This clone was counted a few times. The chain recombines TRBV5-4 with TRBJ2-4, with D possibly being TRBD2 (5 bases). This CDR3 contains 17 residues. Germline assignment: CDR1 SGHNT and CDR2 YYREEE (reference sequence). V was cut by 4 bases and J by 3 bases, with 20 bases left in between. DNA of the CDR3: TGTGCCAGCAGCCCGTCGTGGGCCCCTGGAGGCAAAAACATTCAGTACTTC. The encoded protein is CASSPSWAPGGKNIQYF. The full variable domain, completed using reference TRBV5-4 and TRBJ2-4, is ETGVTQSPTHLIKTRGQQVTLRCSSQSGHNTVSWYQQALGQGPQFIFQYYREEENGRGNFPPRFSGLQFPNYSSELNVNALELDDSALYLCASSPSWAPGGKNIQYFGAGTRLSVL.

CDR3 bases: TGCGCCAGCAGCCCAGGCCAGGAAGATACGCAGTATTTT. Protein product: CASSPGQEDTQYF. The chain combines TRBV5-1 with TRBJ2-3; no clear D. The CDR3 spans 13 residues. The V end lost 4 bases, the J end lost 5 bases, and 11 bases lay between the germline ends. Germline CDR1 reads SGHRS; CDR2 reads YFSETQ.

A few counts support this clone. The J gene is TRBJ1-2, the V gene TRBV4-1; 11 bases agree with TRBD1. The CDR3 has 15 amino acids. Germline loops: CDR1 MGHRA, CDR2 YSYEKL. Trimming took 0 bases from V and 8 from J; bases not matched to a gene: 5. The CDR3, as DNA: TGCGCCAGCAGCCAAGAGGGGACAGGGGGATTGGGCTACACCTTC. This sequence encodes CASSQEGTGGLGYTF.